This T cell receptor beta chain was sequenced for a study of T cell changes during pregnancy in multiple sclerosis. Repertoires were generated with immunoSEQ multiplex PCR, while TCRdb's copy carries only in-frame clones and drops some. This table holds about 58,000 clones, 85% to 95% found once. This CDR3 comprises 11 residues. V lost 8 bases and J 8 bases, leaving 13 bases between the germline ends. CDR1 SGHRS and CDR2 YFSETQ come from the germline V gene. This rearrangement joins TRBV5-1 to TRBJ1-1; D is possibly TRBD1 (6 bases). This TCR derives from a female donor with multiple sclerosis, enrolled in a pregnancy study. The input for sequencing was CD8+ T cells from peripheral blood mononuclear cells, taken in the second trimester of pregnancy. The CDR3 DNA reads as TGCGCCAGTAGAACCGGGACAGAAGCTTTCTTT. This encodes CASRTGTEAFF.